This TCR beta chain appears in the sequencing data of a study of blood T cell repertoires in COVID-19 (dated by TCRdb to the early 2020s). Describing the broader study: The collaborator samples originated in the United States, Italy and Spain and spanned the acute and convalescent phases of COVID-19. The prospective study material was composed of cDNA or gDNA derived from T cells, B-cell-depleted T cells, or PBMCs. Deeply sampled blood TCRbeta repertoires from subjects exposed to, actively infected with, or recovered from COVID-19 were included in the dataset. The repertoires were made available in a free public database intended to serve as a resource for research on the immune response to SARS-CoV-2. The samples were drawn from the first 160 participants of the ongoing ImmuneRACE study and from 1,254 subjects provided by 6 global collaborators. The sample metadata nearly always contained a de-identified subject ID, COVID-19 status, age in years and sex. Where available, HLA class I and class II types were obtained from metadata supplied by the sample provider rather than from assay-based typing.

A remark on this clone: The antigen it recognizes is unknown. No much larger clone is present one base from it, and per-base qualities are unavailable.

Paper-wide results and their limitations: The quantity of clinical and demographic metadata differed by source and by participant and was supplied without curation.

TCRbeta CDR3 regions were amplified from genomic DNA using the immunoSEQ Assay, a bias-controlled multiplex PCR. The study's processing was this. The number of nucleated cells in each sample was estimated by amplification of reference gene primers within the assay. Sequence reads were collapsed and filtered to measure the absolute abundance of every unique TCRbeta CDR3 rearrangement. For each sample, productive Simpson clonality was calculated as the square root of Simpson's diversity index across productive rearrangements. TCRdb took this table from immuneACCESS and kept in-frame rearrangements with V and J called. Such tables lack part of the clones; where checked against another copy, unresolved V genes explain under half of the gap, and the rest is unexplained. V, J and clone size are those of that table, while D and trimming were read from the DNA. Here the sample has 95,000 to 150,000 clones; about 85% occur a single time. The top ten clonotypes cover about 3.8% of the sample.

The collaborating institutions used their own protocols to collect whole blood in K2EDTA tubes. For TCRbeta analysis, collaborators shipped samples as frozen whole blood, isolated PBMCs, or DNA extracted from either of those sample types. CDR1 and CDR2 are drawn from the germline V gene: SGDLS, YYNGEE. The CDR3, cysteine through phenylalanine, is 15 amino acids long. Only CDR3 DNA remains: 45 bases, in frame from the first base. V gives up 0 bases and J gives up 0 bases, and the segment between their germline ends measures 10 bases. The sample consisted of peripheral blood. The TCR was taken from a man aged 55-75 years with acute or convalescent COVID-19. The chain couples TRBV9 to TRBJ2-7; the best D guess is TRBD2, with 6 bases matching. The base sequence is TGTGCCAGCAGCGTAGCTACGGGGGACTCCTACGAGCAGTACTTC. Translated, this is CASSVATGDSYEQYF. Full variable domain (CDR3 extended with the reference TRBV9 and TRBJ2-7 proteins): DSGVTQTPKHLITATGQRVTLRCSPRSGDLSVYWYQQSLDQGLQFLIQYYNGEERAKGNILERFSAQQFPDLHSELNLSSLELGDSALYFCASSVATGDSYEQYFGPGTRLTVT.